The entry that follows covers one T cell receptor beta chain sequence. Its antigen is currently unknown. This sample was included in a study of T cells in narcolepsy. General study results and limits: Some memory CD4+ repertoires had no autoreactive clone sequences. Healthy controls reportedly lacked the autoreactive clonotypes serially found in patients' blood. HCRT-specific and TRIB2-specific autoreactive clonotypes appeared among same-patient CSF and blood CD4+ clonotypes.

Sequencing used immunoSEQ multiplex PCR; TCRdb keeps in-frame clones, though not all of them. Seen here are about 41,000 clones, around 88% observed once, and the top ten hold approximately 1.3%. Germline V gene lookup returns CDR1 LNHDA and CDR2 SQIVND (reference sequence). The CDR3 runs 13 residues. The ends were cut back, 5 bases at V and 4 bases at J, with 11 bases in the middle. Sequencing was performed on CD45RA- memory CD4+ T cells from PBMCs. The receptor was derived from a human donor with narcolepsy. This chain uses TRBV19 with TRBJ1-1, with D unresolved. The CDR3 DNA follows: TGTGCCAGTAGTTTGGGATCGGGCACTGAAGCTTTCTTT. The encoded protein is CASSLGSGTEAFF.